This T cell receptor (beta chain) is drawn from a study of blood T cell repertoires in COVID-19. Study-wide background: Sample material is recorded as cDNA or gDNA derived from T cells, B-cell-depleted T cells, or PBMCs.

Data came from immunoSEQ multiplex PCR; TCRdb stores just in-frame clones and leaves some out. This table has 140,000 to 150,000 clones, 75% to 90% appearing once. Sequenced material: peripheral blood. The receptor was derived from a man in his 60s with active or convalescent COVID-19.

The CDR3, as DNA: TGCGCCAGCAGCCCGCGAGCCGGGACAACAAATCAGCCCCAGCATTTT. Protein: CASSPRAGTTNQPQHF. This chain uses TRBV4-1 with TRBJ1-5, with D perhaps TRBD1 (6 bases). Germline V gene sequence: CDR1 MGHRA, CDR2 YSYEKL. V was clipped by 4 bases and J by 4 bases, with 17 bases between them. The CDR3 consists of 16 residues.